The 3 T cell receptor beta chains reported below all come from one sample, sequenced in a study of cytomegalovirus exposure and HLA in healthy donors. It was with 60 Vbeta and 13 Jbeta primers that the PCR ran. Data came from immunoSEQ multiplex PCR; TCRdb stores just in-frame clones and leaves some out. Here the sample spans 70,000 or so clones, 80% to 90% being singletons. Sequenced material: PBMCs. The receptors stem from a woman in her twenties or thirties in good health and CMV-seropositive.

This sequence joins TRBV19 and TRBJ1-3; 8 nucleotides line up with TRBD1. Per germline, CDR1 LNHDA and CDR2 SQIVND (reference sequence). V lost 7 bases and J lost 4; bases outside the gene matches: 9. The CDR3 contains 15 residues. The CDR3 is CASTSLDREGNTIYF. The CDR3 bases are TGTGCCAGTACCTCTCTGGACAGGGAAGGAAACACCATATATTTT.

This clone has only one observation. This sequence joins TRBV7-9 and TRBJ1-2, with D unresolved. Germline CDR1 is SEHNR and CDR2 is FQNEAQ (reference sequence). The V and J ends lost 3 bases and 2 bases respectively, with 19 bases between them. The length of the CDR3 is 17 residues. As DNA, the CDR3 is TGTGCCAGCAGCTTTGGACCCGCGGGGAGTGAAAACTATGGCTACACCTTC. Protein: CASSFGPAGSENYGYTF. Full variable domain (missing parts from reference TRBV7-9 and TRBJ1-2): DTGVSQNPRHKITKRGQNVTFRCDPISEHNRLYWYRQTLGQGPEFLTYFQNEAQLEKSRLLSDRFSAERPKGSFSTLEIQRTEQGDSAMYLCASSFGPAGSENYGYTFGSGTRLTVV.

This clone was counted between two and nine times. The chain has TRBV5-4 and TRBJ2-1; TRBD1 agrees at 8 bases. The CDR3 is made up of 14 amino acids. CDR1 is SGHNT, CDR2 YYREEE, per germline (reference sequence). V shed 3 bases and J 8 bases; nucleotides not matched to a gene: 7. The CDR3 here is CASSSNQQGDEQFF. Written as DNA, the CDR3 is TGTGCCAGCAGCTCCAATCAACAGGGGGATGAGCAGTTCTTC.